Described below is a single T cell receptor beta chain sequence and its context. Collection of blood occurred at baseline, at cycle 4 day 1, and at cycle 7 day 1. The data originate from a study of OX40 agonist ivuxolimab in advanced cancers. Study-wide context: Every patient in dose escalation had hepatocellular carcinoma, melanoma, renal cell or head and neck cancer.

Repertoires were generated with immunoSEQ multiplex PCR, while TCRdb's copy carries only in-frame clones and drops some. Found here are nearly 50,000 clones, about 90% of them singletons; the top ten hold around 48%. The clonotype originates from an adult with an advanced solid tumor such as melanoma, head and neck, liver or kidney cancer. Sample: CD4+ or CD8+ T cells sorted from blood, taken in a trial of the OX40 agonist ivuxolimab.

In nucleotides, the CDR3 is TGTGCCAGCAGCTCGACCCTTGGGGGGGGACTAGACAATGAGCAGTTCTTC. Translated: CASSSTLGGGLDNEQFF. This rearrangement joins TRBV7-2 to TRBJ2-1; TRBD2 matches 8 bases. The length of the CDR3 is 17 residues. Germline V CDR1 and CDR2: SGHTA, FQGNSA. V lost 4 bases and J lost 5; bases outside the gene matches: 13.